This TCR beta chain was found in a study of post-analysis software for immune sequencing data. The CDR3 is 18 residues long. The ends lost 0 bases at V and 4 bases at J; junction bases unmatched: 14. The germline V gene encodes CDR1 MNHEY and CDR2 SMNVEV (reference sequence). As concerns this clonotype: Its specificity is unknown.

Included in the TCR beta cDNA libraries were unique molecular identifiers. TCRdb fed the PCR reads into MiXCR, producing one record per CDR3 protein. Of more than 500,000 distinct CDR3 sequences listed, 30% to 40% are singletons. Broader study findings: When patients were compared with controls, five TRBV segments were more frequent, TRBV5-6, TRBV5-1 and TRBV20-1 among them. Multiple sclerosis patients had significantly lower normalized Chao1 diversity than controls. Batch-matched samples strongly co-clustered by F measure.

The V gene is TRBV27, the J gene TRBJ1-2; 7 bases match TRBD1. The receptor was isolated from a girl under 18 with multiple sclerosis. Input material: blood. Written as DNA, the CDR3 is TGTGCCAGCAGTTTATCGCCCCGACAGGGAAGGTCAGGCTATGGCTACACCTTC. Its protein product is CASSLSPRQGRSGYGYTF.